Listed below are T cell receptor beta chains from one sample, sequenced in a study of PD-1 blockade in classical Hodgkin lymphoma. TCRdb's copy holds only in-frame clones and misses some; the assay was immunoSEQ multiplex PCR. The sample holds about 20,000 clones, around 83% seen once. The sample comprised CD4+ T cells from blood. The source is a human donor with classical Hodgkin lymphoma. The CDR3 runs from the conserved cysteine through the conserved F or W. D genes are given only for firm matches. Clone size is shown for a subset of rows, as once, few, many or a class of expanded clone.

15	NA	NA	TRBV5-6	TRBJ2-7	TGTGCCAGCAGCTTGGGGGCAGGGACCCAATACGAGCAGTACTTC	CASSLGAGTQYEQYF
14	NA	NA	TRBV6-5	TRBJ1-2	TGTGCCAGCAGTTACTCGGGGGGAAACTATGGCTACACCTTC	CASSYSGGNYGYTF
11	NA	NA	TRBV11-2	TRBJ2-3	TGTGCCAGCAGCTCCACAGATACGCAGTATTTT	CASSSTDTQYF
13	NA	NA	TRBV2	TRBJ1-3	TGTGCCAGCAGTCGTGGCCCGGGGGACACCATATATTTT	CASSRGPGDTIYF
15	TRBD1	NA	TRBV10-3	TRBJ1-1	TGTGCCATCAGCGAAACCGGGACAGGGGGTCAAGAAGCTTTCTTT	CAISETGTGGQEAFF
16	NA	NA	TRBV23-1	TRBJ1-2	TGCGCCAGCAGTCGAATAAGGGCTCGGGCTAACTATGGCTACACCTTC	CASSRIRARANYGYTF
12	NA	NA	TRBV6-6	TRBJ2-7	TGTGCAGTGGGGGACAATACCTACGAGCAGTACTTC	CAVGDNTYEQYF
16	TRBD2	NA	TRBV7-7	TRBJ2-3	TGTGCCAGCAGCCTTGGGGGGGAGAGATACACAGATACGCAGTATTTT	CASSLGGERYTDTQYF
15	TRBD2	NA	TRBV5-1	TRBJ2-2	TGCGCCAGCAGCCCGGGACTAGCGGACACCGGGGAGCTGTTTTTT	CASSPGLADTGELFF
15	NA	NA	TRBV7-2	TRBJ2-5	TGTGCCAGCAGCTTAGCGGGACTGCCAGGGGTGGCCCAGTACTTC	CASSLAGLPGVAQYF
14	NA	once	TRBV25-1	TRBJ1-5	TGTGCCAGCAGTGAATCAGGGACCGGTCAGCCCCAGCATTTT	CASSESGTGQPQHF
13	NA	few	TRBV7-9	TRBJ1-1	TGTGCCAGCAGCTCCGGTGTGAGCGCTGAAGCTTTCTTT	CASSSGVSAEAFF
14	NA	NA	TRBV9	TRBJ2-1	TGTGCCAGCAGCGTACTAGCGAATTACAATGAGCAGTTCTTC	CASSVLANYNEQFF
14	TRBD2	NA	TRBV28	TRBJ2-5	TGTGCCAGCAGTTCCGCCGGGACTATAGAGACCCAGTACTTC	CASSSAGTIETQYF
13	TRBD1	NA	TRBV28	TRBJ1-1	TGTGCCAGCAGATTAGGGGGCATCGCTGAAGCTTTCTTT	CASRLGGIAEAFF
13	TRBD1	NA	TRBV28	TRBJ2-1	TGTGCCAGCAGTTTCGCAGGGGGCCGGGAGCAGTTCTTC	CASSFAGGREQFF
14	TRBD1	NA	TRBV5-6	TRBJ1-2	TGTGCCAGCAGCTTACCGGGACAGGGGGCTGGCTACACCTTC	CASSLPGQGAGYTF
14	NA	NA	TRBV11-3	TRBJ2-1	TGTGCCAGCAGCGGAATGGGGGCCTACAATGAGCAGTTCTTC	CASSGMGAYNEQFF
15	NA	NA	TRBV5-4	TRBJ2-7	TGTGCCAGCAGTCCAGGGTTCTCTCCGAACTACGAGCAGTACTTC	CASSPGFSPNYEQYF
14	NA	NA	TRBV7-7	TRBJ2-3	TGTGCTAGCACAGAGCTCTCTAGCACAGATACGCAGTATTTT	CASTELSSTDTQYF
13	NA	few	TRBV2	TRBJ1-2	TGTGCCAGCAGTGAAGGAGGTACCGTTGGCTACACCTTC	CASSEGGTVGYTF
16	NA	NA	TRBV19	TRBJ1-2	TGTGCCAGTAGTAGATTTAGGGCAGGGGATAACTATGGCTACACCTTC	CASSRFRAGDNYGYTF
13	NA	NA	TRBV9	TRBJ2-2	TGTGCCAGCAGCGTAGCTGAGACCGGGGAGCTGTTTTTT	CASSVAETGELFF